This T cell receptor beta chain derives from a study of vaccination and CD4 T cells after COVID-19. This clonotype was recorded a few times. The antigen is unknown. Treatment in this sample: roughly ten-day PBMC culture with coronavirus spike peptide pools or control peptides (ViraFEST assay). V was clipped by 0 bases and J by 1 base, with 5 bases between them. Germline-derived CDR1 and CDR2 are SGHTA and FQGTGA. This CDR3 region has 14 residues. Cultured CD4+ T cells had their DNA profiled by the Oncomine TCR Beta short-read assay. MiXCR, run by TCRdb on the PCR reads, gives a single entry per CDR3 protein. The top ten hold around 7.7% of the sample, which has roughly 18,000 distinct CDR3 sequences, approximately 50% seen once.

The sequencing used CD4+ T cells from blood, cultured in vitro, collected before SARS-CoV-2 vaccination. V is TRBV7-3 and J is TRBJ2-3; D may be TRBD2 (5 bases). The sequence was obtained from a human donor who had recovered from COVID-19. In nucleotides, the CDR3 is TGTGCCAGCAGCTTAACTAGCGGCACAGATACGCAGTATTTT. Amino acid sequence: CASSLTSGTDTQYF.